These 8 T cell receptor beta chains were sequenced from one sample in a study of identifying expanded T cells in peripheral blood. Assay: immunoSEQ multiplex PCR; the TCRdb copy retains only in-frame clones and omits some. The data show tens of thousands of clones, 88% seen once. Sequencing input: blood. These receptors originate from a person aged 18 to 70 in good health.

The chain carries TRBV14 and TRBJ1-6; D unresolved. CDR1 and CDR2 from the germline V gene are SGHDN and FVKESK. Trimming left V 1 base short and J 10 bases short, with 8 bases between. The CDR3 runs to 13 residues. The CDR3 DNA reads as TGTGCCAGCAGCCAAGGATGGTACTCACCCCTCCACTTT. Translating gives CASSQGWYSPLHF.

The chain employs TRBV6-6 and TRBJ1-5; unclear D gene. The germline gives CDR1 MNHNY, CDR2 SVGAGI (reference sequence). This CDR3 comprises 13 residues. Between the trimmed V and J ends, which lost 6 bases and 5 bases, there was a span of 11 bases. The chain's CDR3 is CASSPRADQPQHF. For the CDR3, the DNA is TGTGCCAGCAGCCCCCGGGCGGATCAGCCCCAGCATTTT.

The chain uses TRBV18 and TRBJ2-1; 7 bases are a match to TRBD1. V dropped 2 bases and J dropped 3; count of bases not matched to a gene: 4. The CDR3 has 15 residues. Germline CDR1 KGHSH, CDR2 LQKENI. CDR3 sequence: CASSPEQGNYNEQFF. In DNA form, the CDR3 reads TGTGCCAGCTCACCAGAACAGGGGAACTACAATGAGCAGTTCTTC.

The V gene is TRBV18, the J gene TRBJ2-1; D gene ambiguous. V was cut by 1 base and J by 0 bases, with 7 bases left in between. From germline, CDR1 is KGHSH and CDR2 LQKENI. This CDR3 region has 15 residues. The chain's CDR3 is CASSPRSGSYNEQFF. Written as DNA, the CDR3 is TGTGCCAGCTCACCACGGTCGGGCTCCTACAATGAGCAGTTCTTC.

The chain recombines TRBV19 with TRBJ2-1, with TRBD1 matching 8 bases. This CDR3 has 12 residues. The germline V gene has CDR1 LNHDA and CDR2 SQIVND (reference sequence). After removal of 6 bases from V and 8 bases from J, the junction contained 3 bases not matched to a gene. In DNA, the CDR3 is TGTGCCAGTAGGGGACAGGTCCATGAGCAGTTCTTC. Amino acid sequence: CASRGQVHEQFF.

V usage is TRBV7-9 and J usage is TRBJ2-1, with TRBD1 identical over 10 bases. Germline assignment: CDR1 SEHNR and CDR2 FQNEAQ (reference sequence). CDR3 size: 18 residues. Germline trimming cut 5 bases from V and 4 bases from J; bases unmatched to any gene: 14. For the CDR3, the DNA is TGTGCCAGCAGCCCCGGTGGGTTCCCGGGACAGGGGTACAATGAGCAGTTCTTC. Encoded protein: CASSPGGFPGQGYNEQFF.

This clone showed up just once. The J gene is TRBJ2-3, the V gene TRBV11-1; D perhaps matches TRBD2 (5 bases). The V end was cut by 4 bases, the J end by 6 bases, with 14 bases between. In germline, CDR1 is SGHAT, CDR2 FQDESV (reference sequence). CDR3 length: 14 residues. CDR3 region: CASSSMTTSDTQYF. The CDR3, as DNA: TGTGCCAGCAGCTCAATGACTACCTCGGATACGCAGTATTTT.

The DNA for the CDR3 is TGTGCCAGCAGATCCAGGGTCCACGAGCAGTACTTC. Amino acid sequence: CASRSRVHEQYF. The chain recombines TRBV28 with TRBJ2-7, with D maybe TRBD1 (5 bases). V dropped 6 bases and J dropped 5 bases, with 11 bases sitting between them. Germline V CDR1 and CDR2: MDHEN, SYDVKM. The CDR3 contains 12 residues.